The 32 T cell receptor beta chains below all came from one sample that was sequenced in a study of tumor-infiltrating lymphocytes in primary liver carcinoma. From around 530 ng of total RNA, TCR beta-specific cDNA was reverse-transcribed using a constant-region primer. Modified slightly, ARM-PCR produced TCR beta libraries over three nested multiplex PCR rounds. The opening two PCR rounds, ten to eleven cycles each, paired TRBV1-TRBV30 forward primers with a C-beta reverse primer. Via MiXCR, TCRdb re-called the multiplex PCR reads, giving one row per CDR3 protein. The sample contains about 310,000 distinct CDR3 sequences, roughly 60% of which appear only once. For blood RNA, unsorted whole blood served as the source, and germline DNA was extracted too. The sample comprised peripheral blood. The source is a man aged 35-49 years with primary liver carcinoma and hepatitis B virus infection.

This clonotype has a count of ten or more. CDR3 region: CSVEGGVAQYF. Written as DNA, the CDR3 is TGCAGCGTTGAAGGGGGGGTGGCCCAGTACTTC. This chain joins TRBV29-1 and TRBJ2-5, with D perhaps matching TRBD2 (6 bases). The V gene lost 1 base and the J gene lost 9 bases, with 9 bases spanning the gap. The CDR3 loop spans 11 amino acids. Germline CDR1 reads SQVTM; CDR2 reads ANQGSEA.

About this clonotype: The junction departs from germline at one end; a sequencing error may be responsible. The V and J genes are TRBV30 and TRBJ2-7, with D tentatively TRBD2 (5 bases). The germline CDR1 and CDR2 sequences are GTSNPN and SVGIG (reference sequence). The CDR3 is 14 amino acids. CDR3 coding DNA: TGTACCTGGAGTAATACCGGGATAGTGGACGAGCAATACTTC. As protein: CTWSNTGIVDEQYF.

The chain links TRBV5-5 to TRBJ2-1; no reliable D call. V was cut by 3 bases and J by 7 bases, with 14 bases left in between. Germline V gene lookup returns CDR1 SGHKS and CDR2 YYEKEE (reference sequence). The CDR3 consists of 14 residues. Here the CDR3 reads CASSSGAVLNEQFF. CDR3 coding DNA: TGTGCCAGCAGCTCCGGCGCGGTGCTGAATGAGCAGTTCTTC.

The V gene is TRBV7-3, the J gene TRBJ2-1; the match to TRBD2 covers 12 bases. CDR1 is SGHTA, CDR2 FQGTGA, per germline. This CDR3 spans 16 amino acids. The V and J ends lost 5 bases and 8 bases, in that order; junction bases with no gene match: 10. The CDR3 sequence is CASSLGLAGRLDEQFF. The DNA of the CDR3 is TGTGCCAGCAGCCTCGGACTAGCGGGACGTTTGGATGAGCAGTTCTTC.

In regard to this clonotype: This may arise from a read error, as a much more abundant clone is one base away. The rearrangement links TRBV11-2 to TRBJ2-7, with a possible D match to TRBD2 (5 bases). V was pared by 1 base and J by 6 bases, with 16 bases between. This CDR3 spans 15 amino acids. CDR1 is SGHAT and CDR2 is FQNNGV in the germline V gene. The CDR3 reads CASSLARVGVGEQYF. In DNA form, the CDR3 reads TGTGCCAGCAGCTTAGCTAGGGTCGGGGTGGGCGAGCAGTACTTC.

The CDR3 DNA sequence: TGCAGCGCGGGAAAGACAGATAAGAAGTATTTT. Its translation: CSAGKTDKKYF. J is TRBJ2-3 and V is TRBV29-1, with D tentatively TRBD1 or TRBD2 (5 bases each). Trimming shortened V by 7 bases and J by 13 bases, and 18 bases separated the two germline ends. CDR1 is SQVTM and CDR2 is ANQGSEA in the germline V gene. The CDR3 is 11 residues long.

On this clonotype: A read error may be the cause here, since a much bigger clone is one base away. This rearrangement joins TRBV29-1 to TRBJ2-3, with D hard to call. The CDR3 runs to 14 residues. V shed 4 bases and J shed 3 bases, with 14 bases lying between them. CDR1 and CDR2 from the germline V gene are SQVTM and ANQGSEA. CDR3 amino acids: CSVVRVSSTDTQYF. The CDR3 bases are TGCAGCGTTGTTAGGGTTAGCAGTACAGATACGCAGTATTTT.

In the case of this clonotype: A much larger clone is a single base away; this may be a read error. The chain is built from TRBV29-1 and TRBJ2-1; 7 bases match TRBD2. V lost 6 bases to trimming and J lost 0 bases; unmatched junction nucleotides: 8. The CDR3 consists of 15 residues. CDR1 and CDR2 from the germline V gene are SQVTM and ANQGSEA. The DNA for the CDR3 is TGCAGCGTCCGGGACTACCTCCTCTCCTACAATGAGCAGTTCTTC. Its protein is CSVRDYLLSYNEQFF.

V is TRBV20-1 and J is TRBJ2-5; possibly TRBD2 for D (6 bases). Trimming removed 5 bases from V and 7 bases from J, with 17 bases in between. Germline CDR1 reads DFQATT; CDR2 reads SNEGSKA (reference sequence). CDR3 length: 13 amino acids. In DNA form, the CDR3 reads TGCAGTGCTGGGTGGTCGGGGGTCGGGACCCAGTACTTC. This sequence encodes CSAGWSGVGTQYF.

Concerning this clonotype: Relative to the germline gene, one junction end is altered; a read error may explain this. The CDR3: CASKSLGGSYSEQFF. CDR3 DNA: TGTGCCAGCAAGTCGTTAGGGGGCTCCTACAGTGAGCAGTTCTTT. This chain joins TRBV11-2 and TRBJ2-1, with 7 bases matching TRBD1. This CDR3 has 15 residues. The germline V gene has CDR1 SGHAT and CDR2 FQNNGV. The entire variable domain, with the rest obtained from reference TRBV11-2 and TRBJ2-1, is as follows: EAGVAQSPRYKIIEKRQSVAFWCNPISGHATLYWYQQILGQGPKLLIQFQNNGVVDDSQLPKDRFSAERLKGVDSTLKIQPAKLEDSAVYLCASKSLGGSYSEQFFGPGTRLTVL.

With regard to this clonotype: It may be a read error: a sequence one base away is much more abundant. The chain recombines TRBV4-3 with TRBJ1-6, with no clear D. Germline loops: CDR1 LGHNA, CDR2 YSLEER. CDR3 length equals 15 residues. The DNA for the CDR3 is TGCGCCAGCAGCCAAGACGCCTTGGAGAATTCACCCATCCACTTT. Its protein product is CASSQDALENSPIHF.

As to this clonotype: A much larger clone lies one base from this, so it may be a read error. V gene TRBV7-8 combines with J gene TRBJ2-7; D is possibly TRBD1 (6 bases). Trimming removed 5 bases at V and 3 bases at J, with 17 bases between. In germline, CDR1 is SGHVS, CDR2 FQNEAQ. The CDR3 contains 15 residues. CDR3 residues: CASSPGTQGCYEQYF. The CDR3 DNA follows: TGTGCCAGCAGCCCGGGAACACAGGGATGCTACGAGCAGTACTTC.

About this clonotype itself: A much larger clonotype is one base distant, so this may be a read error. The CDR3 reads CVSSQGWVQETQYF. CDR3 nucleotide sequence: TGTGTCAGCAGCCAAGGCTGGGTTCAAGAGACCCAGTACTTC. The chain uses TRBV14 and TRBJ2-5, with D uncertain. Germline-derived CDR1 and CDR2 are SGHDN and FVKESK. This CDR3 comprises 14 residues.

The V gene is TRBV18, the J gene TRBJ1-2; TRBD1 aligns across 8 bases. The germline V gene has CDR1 KGHSH and CDR2 LQKENI. CDR3 length equals 15 residues. V shed 4 bases, J shed 12 bases, and the junction held 16 bases outside the gene matches. CDR3 nucleotide sequence: TGTGCCAGCTCACGATCCGGGACAGGTAGTATGGCTGACACCTTC. Protein product: CASSRSGTGSMADTF.

The table lists this clonotype with many counts. CDR3 sequence reads: CASSTTGNNQPQHF. The CDR3 DNA reads TGTGCCAGCAGTACGACAGGCAACAATCAGCCCCAGCATTTT. The J gene is TRBJ1-5, the V gene TRBV12-3 or TRBV12-4; possibly TRBD1 for D (6 bases). Trimming removed 5 bases from V and 3 bases from J, with 11 bases in between. The CDR3 loop spans 14 amino acids.

As to this clonotype: A read error may be the cause here, since a much bigger clone is one base away. V is TRBV10-3 and J is TRBJ2-1; D is ambiguous. V shed 0 bases and J shed 10 bases, with 4 bases lying between them. This CDR3 comprises 11 residues. Germline loops: CDR1 ENHRY, CDR2 SYGVKD. The CDR3, as DNA: TGTGCCATCAGTGAGTCGGCCGAGCAGTTCTTC. Its protein product is CAISESAEQFF.

With respect to this clonotype: A much larger clone lies one base from this, so it may be a read error. V is TRBV29-1 and J is TRBJ1-5, with 8 bases matching TRBD1. Looked up from germline, CDR1 is SQVTM and CDR2 is ANQGSEA. J gave up 3 bases and V 7 bases, and 5 bases lay outside the gene matches. The CDR3 extends over 13 amino acids. The chain's CDR3 is CSARTGNNQPQHF. The DNA for the CDR3 is TGCAGCGCTCGGACAGGGAACAATCAGCCCCAGCATTTT.

Details on this clonotype: Its ends do not fully match the called genes, so a read error is possible. The chain carries TRBV11-2 and TRBJ2-3; D is unclear. Looked up from germline, CDR1 is SGHAT and CDR2 is FQNNGV. This CDR3 spans 15 amino acids. The CDR3 region has the DNA TGTGCCACCAGCTTAGATGACTCCCGCATAGATACGCAGTATTTT. Translation: CATSLDDSRIDTQYF.

Regarding this clonotype: No conserved phenylalanine or tryptophan ends this CDR3, so it is likely a read error. No DNA is shown, since the ends of the CDR3 on it are uncertain; the CDR3 is the one TCRdb lists. The chain joins TRBV6-1 to TRBJ2-5; the table names TRBD2, a call not compared with the DNA. From its first to its last residue, the CDR3 has 14 amino acids. Germline V lookup: CDR1 MNHNS, CDR2 SASEGT. The chain's CDR3 is CASSSGGGGETKYL.

Many counts were recorded for this clonotype. The V call is TRBV6-5, the J call TRBJ1-6; the D is unclear. Trimming shortened V by 6 bases and J by 0 bases, and 12 bases separated the two germline ends. CDR3 size: 16 residues. The germline gives CDR1 MNHEY, CDR2 SVGAGI. CDR3 sequence: CASSSVTSSYNSPLHF. DNA for the CDR3: TGTGCCAGCAGCTCCGTGACGAGCTCCTATAATTCACCCCTCCACTTT.

There are many counts of this clonotype. The V gene is TRBV11-1, the J gene TRBJ2-4, with D perhaps given as TRBD1 or TRBD2 (5 bases each). V lost 1 base, J lost 6 bases, and 7 bases lay in between. CDR3 length: 13 amino acids. Germline V gene lookup returns CDR1 SGHAT and CDR2 FQDESV (reference sequence). CDR3 sequence: CASSLGGINIQYF. DNA for the CDR3: TGTGCCAGCAGCTTAGGGGGGATAAACATTCAGTACTTC. The full variable domain, its missing parts supplied by reference TRBV11-1 and TRBJ2-4, is EAEVAQSPRYKITEKSQAVAFWCDPISGHATLYWYRQILGQGPELLVQFQDESVVDDSQLPKDRFSAERLKGVDSTLKIQPAELGDSAMYLCASSLGGINIQYFGAGTRLSVL.

This chain joins TRBV28 and TRBJ2-5; D is unresolved. The CDR3 length is 15 residues. CDR1 and CDR2 (germline): MDHEN, SYDVKM. The ends were cut back, 2 bases at V and 4 bases at J, with 14 bases in the middle. The CDR3, as DNA: TGTGCCAGCAGTTTAGGCGCAGGACCCCCAGAGACCCAGTACTTC. Translation gives CASSLGAGPPETQYF.

Worth noting for this clonotype: The junction departs from germline at one end; a sequencing error may be responsible. The V gene is TRBV4-2, the J gene TRBJ2-1; 8 nucleotides line up with TRBD2. The CDR3 sequence is 21 residues long. Germline V gene lookup returns CDR1 LGHNA and CDR2 YNFKEQ. CDR3: CASSPFALGVAGPSSHNEQFF. The CDR3 nucleotides read TGCGCCAGCAGCCCCTTTGCATTAGGAGTAGCGGGGCCCAGCTCCCACAATGAGCAGTTCTTC.

To note about this clonotype: A much larger clonotype is one base distant, so this may be a read error. This rearrangement joins TRBV10-3 to TRBJ1-1; D is ambiguous. The CDR3 spans 12 residues. V lost 7 bases and J lost 4, with 10 bases in between. The germline V gene encodes CDR1 ENHRY and CDR2 SYGVKD. This CDR3 reads CAINREGTEAFF. The CDR3 coding sequence is TGTGCCATCAATAGGGAGGGCACTGAAGCTTTCTTT.

In its sample, this clonotype was seen many times. The CDR3 region is CSVRLAGSSGANVLTF. The CDR3 nucleotides read TGCAGCGTTAGACTAGCGGGAAGCTCTGGGGCCAACGTCCTGACTTTC. J is TRBJ2-6 and V is TRBV29-1; 11 bases are shared with TRBD2. V was clipped by 5 bases and J by 0 bases; unmatched bases: 3. The CDR3 extends over 16 amino acids. In germline, CDR1 is SQVTM, CDR2 ANQGSEA.

V gene TRBV7-9 combines with J gene TRBJ1-2; possible D gene TRBD1, 5 bases. Germline V gene data show CDR1 as SEHNR and CDR2 as FQNEAQ (reference sequence). Trimming cost V 1 base and J 7 bases, with 13 bases left between them. The CDR3 is 14 residues long. The chain's CDR3 is CASSLEGQSFGYTF. CDR3 bases: TGTGCCAGCAGCTTAGAGGGGCAATCGTTTGGCTACACCTTC.

As concerns this clonotype: A much larger clone is a single base away; this may be a read error. The chain links TRBV6-6 to TRBJ1-1, with a tentative D call TRBD1 (5 bases). The CDR3 length is 15 residues. Germline V gene lookup returns CDR1 MNHNY and CDR2 SVGAGI (reference sequence). CDR3 bases: TGTGCCAGCAGTTACGGGGCGGGCCGTGGTACTGAAGGTTTCTTT. The encoded protein is CASSYGAGRGTEGFF.

The count of this clonotype is one. It may be a read error: a sequence one base away is much more abundant. CDR3 DNA: TGTGCCAGCCGTCGGGGCGGGATCGATGAAAAACTGTTTTTT. This encodes CASRRGGIDEKLFF. The chain combines TRBV6-1 with TRBJ1-4, with D perhaps TRBD1 (5 bases). Trimming took off 8 bases at V and 6 bases at J, with 16 bases between the two ends. The CDR3 totals 14 residues. CDR1 MNHNS and CDR2 SASEGT come from the germline V gene.

Concerning this clonotype itself: Possible read error: a much larger clone is one base away. The chain links TRBV29-1 to TRBJ2-3; D gene uncertain. CDR3 size: 11 residues. In germline, CDR1 is SQVTM, CDR2 ANQGSEA. Deletions cut 6 bases from V and 2 bases from J, with 6 bases between. The CDR3 here is CSVSNTDTQYF. The CDR3 nucleotides are TGCAGCGTCTCAAACACAGATACGCAGTATTTT.

This clonotype showed up many times. This rearrangement joins TRBV6-2 or TRBV6-3 to TRBJ2-7; a weak D match, TRBD1 (6 bases). Per germline, CDR1 MNHEY and CDR2 SVGEGT. CDR3 length: 15 amino acids. The V end lost 7 bases, the J end lost 3 bases, and 19 bases lay between the germline ends. DNA of the CDR3: TGTGCCAGCACTGCGACAGGCTTGAAATTCTACGAGCAGTACTTC. This encodes CASTATGLKFYEQYF.

On this clonotype: It is likely a read error, because the conserved phenylalanine at the end of the CDR3 is missing. CDR3 in amino acids: CASSLGAGKLFS. For the CDR3, the DNA is TGCGCCAGCAGCTTGGGAGCCGGGAAGCTGTTTTCT. J is TRBJ2-2 and V is TRBV5-1, with TRBD2 as a possible D gene (5 bases). Germline CDR1 reads SGHRS; CDR2 reads YFSETQ. The CDR3 covers 12 residues.

The rearrangement joins TRBV11-2 to TRBJ2-3; 11 positions agree with TRBD2. V lost 1 base and J lost 0; bases outside the gene matches: 12. Germline V gene sequence: CDR1 SGHAT, CDR2 FQNNGV. This CDR3 has 20 amino acids. CDR3 in DNA: TGTGCCAGCAGCTTAGTCCGGTGGCTAGCGGGAGGATTAAGCACAGATACGCAGTATTTT. It is translated as CASSLVRWLAGGLSTDTQYF.